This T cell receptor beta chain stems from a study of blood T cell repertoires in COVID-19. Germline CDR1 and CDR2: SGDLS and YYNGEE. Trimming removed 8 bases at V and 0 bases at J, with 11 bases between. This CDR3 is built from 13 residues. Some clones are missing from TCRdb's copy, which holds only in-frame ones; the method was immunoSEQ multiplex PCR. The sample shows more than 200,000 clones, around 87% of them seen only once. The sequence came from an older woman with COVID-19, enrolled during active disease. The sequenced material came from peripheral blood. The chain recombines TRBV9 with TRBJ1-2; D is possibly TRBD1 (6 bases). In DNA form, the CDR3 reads TGTGCCAGTGGGGACATCACTAACTATGGCTACACCTTC. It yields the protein CASGDITNYGYTF.